This T cell receptor beta chain was sequenced in a study of blood T cell repertoires in COVID-19 (dated by TCRdb to 2018 to 2021). Looking at the study overall: Collaborator samples came from the United States, Italy and Spain and covered acute and convalescent phases of COVID-19. Sample metadata almost always included a de-identified subject ID, COVID-19 status, age in years and sex. Where available, HLA class I and class II types were obtained from metadata supplied by the sample provider rather than from assay-based typing. Deeply sampled blood TCRbeta repertoires from subjects exposed to, actively infected with, or recovered from COVID-19 were included in the dataset. The repertoires were made available in a free public database intended to serve as a resource for research on the immune response to SARS-CoV-2. The prospective study material was composed of cDNA or gDNA derived from T cells, B-cell-depleted T cells, or PBMCs. The samples were drawn from two sources: the first 160 participants of the ongoing ImmuneRACE study, and over 1,000 subjects contributed by 6 global collaborators. On the study overall, not on this receptor specifically: Clinical and demographic metadata were provided uncurated, with the amount varying by source and participant.

Reading from cysteine to phenylalanine, the CDR3 counts 13 amino acids. Of the read, only the CDR3 DNA is kept; its 39 bases are in frame from base 1. Cut back by 6 bases and 8 bases, the V and J ends lie 14 bases apart. The germline V gene yields KGHSH for CDR1 and LQKENI for CDR2. Collaborating institutions collected whole blood in K2EDTA tubes following their own protocols. Collaborator samples were shipped for TCRbeta analysis as frozen whole blood, isolated PBMCs, or DNA extracted from either sample type. As for this clone: There is no known antigen for this receptor. No much larger clone exists at a distance of one base, and base qualities are not known.

The immunoSEQ Assay, a bias-controlled multiplex PCR, was used to amplify TCRbeta CDR3 regions from genomic DNA. From the authors' description of their analysis: Nucleated cell counts per sample were estimated from amplification of reference gene primers within the assay. Sequence reads were collapsed and filtered to measure the absolute abundance of every unique TCRbeta CDR3 rearrangement. For each sample, productive Simpson clonality was calculated by taking the square root of Simpson's diversity index across productive rearrangements. The table comes from immuneACCESS by way of TCRdb, which keeps in-frame sequences with V and J called. Part of the clones is missing from these tables; in studies checked, under half for an unresolved V gene and the rest for unknown reasons. The V and J calls and the clone size are those of that table, but D and trimming were determined from the DNA. The sample yields about 14,000 clones; roughly 73% were counted once. The ten biggest clones cover over 9.5% of the sample.

The sequencing input was peripheral blood. This sequence was found in a man aged 65 to 79 with acute or convalescent COVID-19. The chain joins TRBV18 to TRBJ1-5, with the D gene not clear enough to name. In nucleotides, the sequence is TGTGCCAGCTCCCGTGACATGTTCGAGCCCCAGCATTTT. Its protein is CASSRDMFEPQHF.